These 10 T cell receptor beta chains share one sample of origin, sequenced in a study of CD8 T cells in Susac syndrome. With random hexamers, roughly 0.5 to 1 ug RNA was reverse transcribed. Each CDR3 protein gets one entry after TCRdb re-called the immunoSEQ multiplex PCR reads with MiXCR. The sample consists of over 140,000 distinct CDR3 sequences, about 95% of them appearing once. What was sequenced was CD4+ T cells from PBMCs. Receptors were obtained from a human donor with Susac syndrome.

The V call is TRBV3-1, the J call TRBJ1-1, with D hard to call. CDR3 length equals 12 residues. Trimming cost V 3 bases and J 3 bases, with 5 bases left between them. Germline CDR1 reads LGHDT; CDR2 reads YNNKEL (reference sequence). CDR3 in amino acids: CASSQADTEAFF. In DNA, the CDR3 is TGTGCCAGCAGCCAGGCGGACACTGAAGCTTTCTTT.

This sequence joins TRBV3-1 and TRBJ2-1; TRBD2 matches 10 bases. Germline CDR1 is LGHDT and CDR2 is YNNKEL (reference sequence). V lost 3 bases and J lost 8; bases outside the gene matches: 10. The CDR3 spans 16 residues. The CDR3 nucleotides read TGTGCCAGCAGCCAGGGATCTAGCGGGAGTATCGATGAGCAGTTCTTC. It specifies CASSQGSSGSIDEQFF.

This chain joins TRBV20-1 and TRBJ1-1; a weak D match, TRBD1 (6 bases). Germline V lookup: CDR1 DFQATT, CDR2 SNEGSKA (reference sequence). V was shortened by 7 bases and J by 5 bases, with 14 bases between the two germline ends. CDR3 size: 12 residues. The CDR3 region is CSGQRGRTEAFF. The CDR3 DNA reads TGCAGTGGGCAGCGGGGGCGAACTGAAGCTTTCTTT.

CDR3 DNA sequence: TGCGCCAGCAGCCAACGGACAGGGGGTACCTACGAGCAGTACTTC. Its protein is CASSQRTGGTYEQYF. J is TRBJ2-7 and V is TRBV4-1; 10 bases match TRBD1. Unmatched junction bases numbered 3, after V lost 2 bases and J lost 2 bases. The CDR3 runs to 15 residues. The germline gives CDR1 MGHRA, CDR2 YSYEKL.

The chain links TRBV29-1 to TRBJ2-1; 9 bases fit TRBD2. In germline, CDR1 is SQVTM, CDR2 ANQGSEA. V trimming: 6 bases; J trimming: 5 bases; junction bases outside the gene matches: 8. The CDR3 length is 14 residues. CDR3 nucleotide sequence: TGCAGCGTCAGTACGCGGGGGGGCAACAATGAGCAGTTCTTC. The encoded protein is CSVSTRGGNNEQFF.

CDR3 amino acids: CAWGGLAGINEQFF. The CDR3, as DNA: TGTGCCTGGGGAGGACTAGCGGGAATCAATGAGCAGTTCTTC. The chain couples TRBV30 to TRBJ2-1; TRBD2 agrees at 12 bases. V shed 5 bases and J 6 bases; nucleotides not matched to a gene: 5. This CDR3 is 14 amino acids long. The V gene's germline CDR1 is GTSNPN and CDR2 SVGIG (reference sequence). The full variable domain, completed using reference TRBV30 and TRBJ2-1, is SQTIHQWPATLVQPVGSPLSLECTVEGTSNPNLYWYRQAAGRGLQLLFYSVGIGQISSEVPQNLSASRPQDRQFILSSKKLLLSDSGFYLCAWGGLAGINEQFFGPGTRLTVL.

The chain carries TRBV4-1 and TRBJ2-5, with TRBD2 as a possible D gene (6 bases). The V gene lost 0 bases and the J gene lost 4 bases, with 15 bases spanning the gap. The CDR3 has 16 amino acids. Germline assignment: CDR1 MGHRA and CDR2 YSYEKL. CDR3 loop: CASSQDRTGVPETQYF. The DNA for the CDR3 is TGCGCCAGCAGCCAAGATAGGACGGGAGTACCAGAGACCCAGTACTTC.

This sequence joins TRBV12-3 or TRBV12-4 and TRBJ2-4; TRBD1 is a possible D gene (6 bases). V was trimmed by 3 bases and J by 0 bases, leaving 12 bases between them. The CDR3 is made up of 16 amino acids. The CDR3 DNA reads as TGTGCCAGCAGTTTCCCAGGGGCCGTAGCCAAAAACATTCAGTACTTC. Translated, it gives CASSFPGAVAKNIQYF.

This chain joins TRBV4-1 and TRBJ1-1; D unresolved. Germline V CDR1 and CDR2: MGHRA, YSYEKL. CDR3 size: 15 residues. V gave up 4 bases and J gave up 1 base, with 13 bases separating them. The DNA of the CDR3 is TGCGCCAGCAGCCGCCAGCGCCCGAGGAACACTGAAGCTTTCTTT. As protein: CASSRQRPRNTEAFF.

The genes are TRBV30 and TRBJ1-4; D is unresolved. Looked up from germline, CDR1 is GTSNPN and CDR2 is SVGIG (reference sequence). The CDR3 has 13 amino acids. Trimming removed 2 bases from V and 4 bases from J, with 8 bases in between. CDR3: CAWSTGFNEKLFF. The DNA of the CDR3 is TGTGCCTGGAGTACCGGCTTTAATGAAAAACTGTTTTTT.